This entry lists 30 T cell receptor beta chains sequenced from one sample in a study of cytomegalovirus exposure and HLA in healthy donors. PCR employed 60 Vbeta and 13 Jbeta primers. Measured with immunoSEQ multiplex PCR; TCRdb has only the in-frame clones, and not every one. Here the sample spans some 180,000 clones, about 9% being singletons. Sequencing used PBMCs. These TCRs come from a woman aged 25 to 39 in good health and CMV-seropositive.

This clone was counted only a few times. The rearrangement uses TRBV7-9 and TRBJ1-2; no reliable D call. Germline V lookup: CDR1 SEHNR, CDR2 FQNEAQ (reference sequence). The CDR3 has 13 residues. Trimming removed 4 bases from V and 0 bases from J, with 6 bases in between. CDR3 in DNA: TGTGCCAGCAGCTACGGTACTAACTATGGCTACACCTTC. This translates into CASSYGTNYGYTF.

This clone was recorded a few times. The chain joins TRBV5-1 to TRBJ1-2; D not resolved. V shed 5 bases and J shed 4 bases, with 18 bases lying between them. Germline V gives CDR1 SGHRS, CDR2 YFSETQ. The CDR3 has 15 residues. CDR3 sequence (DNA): TGCGCCAGCAGTAATAGTATCGACGGGTCCTATGGCTACACCTTC. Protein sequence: CASSNSIDGSYGYTF.

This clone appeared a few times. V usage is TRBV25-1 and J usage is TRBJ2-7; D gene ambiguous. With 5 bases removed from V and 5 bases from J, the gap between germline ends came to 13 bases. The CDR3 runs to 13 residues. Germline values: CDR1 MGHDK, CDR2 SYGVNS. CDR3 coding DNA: TGTGCCAGCAGTCCCCCGACTGGAGACGAGCAGTACTTC. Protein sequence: CASSPPTGDEQYF.

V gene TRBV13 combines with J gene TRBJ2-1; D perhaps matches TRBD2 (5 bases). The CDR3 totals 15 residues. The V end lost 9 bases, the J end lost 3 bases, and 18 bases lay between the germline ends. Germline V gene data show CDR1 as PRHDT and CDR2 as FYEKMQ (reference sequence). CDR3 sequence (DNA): TGTGCCAGTACTCCCCCAACCGGGATCTACAATGAGCAGTTCTTC. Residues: CASTPPTGIYNEQFF.

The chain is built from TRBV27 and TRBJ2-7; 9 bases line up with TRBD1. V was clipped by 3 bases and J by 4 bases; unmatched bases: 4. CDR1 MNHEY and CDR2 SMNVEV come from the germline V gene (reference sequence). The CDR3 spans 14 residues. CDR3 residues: CASSFGTGPYEQYF. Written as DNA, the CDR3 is TGTGCCAGCAGTTTTGGGACAGGGCCTTACGAGCAGTACTTC.

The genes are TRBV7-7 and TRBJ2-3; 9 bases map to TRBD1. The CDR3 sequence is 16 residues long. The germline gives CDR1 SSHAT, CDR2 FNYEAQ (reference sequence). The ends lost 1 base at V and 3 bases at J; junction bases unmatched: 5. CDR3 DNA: TGTGCCAGCAGCTTAGGACTGGACAGGGGAACAGATACGCAGTATTTT. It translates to CASSLGLDRGTDTQYF.

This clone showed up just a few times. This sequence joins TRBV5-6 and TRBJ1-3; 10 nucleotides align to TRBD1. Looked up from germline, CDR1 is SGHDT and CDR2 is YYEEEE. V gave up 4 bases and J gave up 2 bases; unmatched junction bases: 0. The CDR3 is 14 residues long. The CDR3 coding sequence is TGTGCCAGCAGCGGGACAGGGGCTGGAAACACCATATATTTT. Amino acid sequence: CASSGTGAGNTIYF.

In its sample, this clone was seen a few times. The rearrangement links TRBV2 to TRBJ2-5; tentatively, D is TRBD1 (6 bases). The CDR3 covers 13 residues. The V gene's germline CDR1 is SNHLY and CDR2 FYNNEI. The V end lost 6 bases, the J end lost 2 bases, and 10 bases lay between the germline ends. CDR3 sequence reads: CASSWTEQETQYF. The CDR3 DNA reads TGTGCCAGCAGCTGGACAGAGCAAGAGACCCAGTACTTC. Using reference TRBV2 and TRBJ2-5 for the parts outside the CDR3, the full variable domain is EPEVTQTPSHQVTQMGQEVILRCVPISNHLYFYWYRQILGQKVEFLVSFYNNEISEKSEIFDDQFSVERPDGSNFTLKIRSTKLEDSAMYFCASSWTEQETQYFGPGTRLLVL.

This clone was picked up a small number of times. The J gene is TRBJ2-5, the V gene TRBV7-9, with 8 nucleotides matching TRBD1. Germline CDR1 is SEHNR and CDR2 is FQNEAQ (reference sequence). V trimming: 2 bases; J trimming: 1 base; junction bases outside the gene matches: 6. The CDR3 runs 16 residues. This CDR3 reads CASSLRGQDLQETQYF. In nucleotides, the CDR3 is TGTGCCAGCAGCTTAAGGGGACAGGACCTCCAAGAGACCCAGTACTTC.

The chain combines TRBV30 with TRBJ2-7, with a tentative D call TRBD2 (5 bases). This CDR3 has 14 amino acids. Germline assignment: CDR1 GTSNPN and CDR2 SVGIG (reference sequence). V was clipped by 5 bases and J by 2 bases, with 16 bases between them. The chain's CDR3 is CAWSGRLNTYEQYF. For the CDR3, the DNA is TGTGCCTGGTCTGGGAGACTTAATACCTACGAGCAGTACTTC. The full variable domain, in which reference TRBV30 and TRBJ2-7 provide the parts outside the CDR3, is SQTIHQWPATLVQPVGSPLSLECTVEGTSNPNLYWYRQAAGRGLQLLFYSVGIGQISSEVPQNLSASRPQDRQFILSSKKLLLSDSGFYLCAWSGRLNTYEQYFGPGTRLTVT.

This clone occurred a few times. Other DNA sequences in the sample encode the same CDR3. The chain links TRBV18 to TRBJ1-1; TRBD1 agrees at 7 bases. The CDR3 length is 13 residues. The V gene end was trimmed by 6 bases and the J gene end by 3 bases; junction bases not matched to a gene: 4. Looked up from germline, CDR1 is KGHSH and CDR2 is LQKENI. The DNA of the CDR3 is TGTGCCAGCTCGAGAGGGGGCGACACTGAAGCTTTCTTT. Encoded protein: CASSRGGDTEAFF.

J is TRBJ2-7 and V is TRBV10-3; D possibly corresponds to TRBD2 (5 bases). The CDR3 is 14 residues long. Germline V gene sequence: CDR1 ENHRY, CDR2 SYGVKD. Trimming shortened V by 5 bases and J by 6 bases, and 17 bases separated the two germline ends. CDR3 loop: CAISSSPQFGEQYF. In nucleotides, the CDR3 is TGTGCCATCAGTTCTAGCCCCCAGTTCGGCGAGCAGTACTTC.

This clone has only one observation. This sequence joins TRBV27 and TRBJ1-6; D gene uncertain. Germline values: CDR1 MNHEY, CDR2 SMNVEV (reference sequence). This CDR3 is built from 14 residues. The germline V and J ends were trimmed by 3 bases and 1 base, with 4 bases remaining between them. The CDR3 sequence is CASSFPSYNSPLHF. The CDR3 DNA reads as TGTGCCAGCAGTTTTCCTTCCTATAATTCACCCCTCCACTTT.

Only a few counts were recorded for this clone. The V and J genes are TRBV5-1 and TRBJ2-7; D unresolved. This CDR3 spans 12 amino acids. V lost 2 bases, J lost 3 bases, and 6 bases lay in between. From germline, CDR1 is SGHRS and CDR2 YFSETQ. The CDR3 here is CASSLSGYEQYF. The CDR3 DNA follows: TGCGCCAGCAGCTTATCAGGCTACGAGCAGTACTTC.

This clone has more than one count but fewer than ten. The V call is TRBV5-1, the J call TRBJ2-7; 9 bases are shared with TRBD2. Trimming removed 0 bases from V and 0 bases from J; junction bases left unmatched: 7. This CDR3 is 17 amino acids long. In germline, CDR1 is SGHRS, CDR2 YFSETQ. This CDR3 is CASSLAVTSGYSYEQYF. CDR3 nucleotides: TGCGCCAGCAGCTTGGCCGTGACTAGCGGCTACTCCTACGAGCAGTACTTC.

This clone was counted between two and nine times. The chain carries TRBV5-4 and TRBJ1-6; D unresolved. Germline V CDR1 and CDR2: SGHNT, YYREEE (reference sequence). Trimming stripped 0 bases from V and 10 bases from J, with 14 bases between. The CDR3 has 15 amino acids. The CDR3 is CASSLDGGPESPLHF. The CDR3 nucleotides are TGTGCCAGCAGCTTGGATGGAGGCCCCGAGTCACCCCTCCACTTT.

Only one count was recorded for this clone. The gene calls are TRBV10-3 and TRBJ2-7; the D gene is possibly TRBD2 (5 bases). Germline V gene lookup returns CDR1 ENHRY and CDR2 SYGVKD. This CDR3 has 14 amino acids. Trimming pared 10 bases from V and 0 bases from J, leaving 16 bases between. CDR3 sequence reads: CATGEGIASYEQYF. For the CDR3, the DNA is TGTGCCACAGGTGAGGGAATAGCCTCCTACGAGCAGTACTTC.

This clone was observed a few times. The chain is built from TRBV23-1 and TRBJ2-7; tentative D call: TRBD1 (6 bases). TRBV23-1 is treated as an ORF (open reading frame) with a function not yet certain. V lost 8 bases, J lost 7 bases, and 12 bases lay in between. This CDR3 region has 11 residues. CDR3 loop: CASGGLMEQYF. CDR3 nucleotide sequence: TGCGCCAGCGGGGGCCTTATGGAGCAGTACTTC.

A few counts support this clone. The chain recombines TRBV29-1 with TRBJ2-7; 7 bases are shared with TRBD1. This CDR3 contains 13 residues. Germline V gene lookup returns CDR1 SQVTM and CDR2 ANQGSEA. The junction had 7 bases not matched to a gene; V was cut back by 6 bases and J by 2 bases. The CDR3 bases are TGCAGCGTGCCCCGGGACAGAACCTACGAGCAGTACTTC. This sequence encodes CSVPRDRTYEQYF.

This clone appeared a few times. The CDR3 nucleotides read TGTGCCAGCAGTTCCCAGCCCGGGGGCTCTGGAAACACCATATATTTT. It specifies CASSSQPGGSGNTIYF. The chain employs TRBV6-5 and TRBJ1-3, with a tentative D call TRBD1 (5 bases). The germline CDR1 and CDR2 sequences are MNHEY and SVGAGI. Trimming removed 4 bases from V and 0 bases from J, with 13 bases in between. The CDR3 extends over 16 amino acids.

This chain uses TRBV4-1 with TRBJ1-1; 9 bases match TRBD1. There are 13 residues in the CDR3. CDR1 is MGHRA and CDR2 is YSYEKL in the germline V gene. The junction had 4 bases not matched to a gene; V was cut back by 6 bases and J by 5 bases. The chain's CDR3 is CASRRTGETEAFF. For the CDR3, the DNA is TGCGCCAGCAGAAGGACAGGGGAGACTGAAGCTTTCTTT.

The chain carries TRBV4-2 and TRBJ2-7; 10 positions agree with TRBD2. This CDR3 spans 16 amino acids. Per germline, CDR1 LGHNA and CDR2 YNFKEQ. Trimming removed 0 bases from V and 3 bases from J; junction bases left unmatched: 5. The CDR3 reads CASSQDLAGVGYEQYF. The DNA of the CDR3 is TGTGCCAGCAGCCAAGACCTAGCGGGAGTGGGCTACGAGCAGTACTTC.

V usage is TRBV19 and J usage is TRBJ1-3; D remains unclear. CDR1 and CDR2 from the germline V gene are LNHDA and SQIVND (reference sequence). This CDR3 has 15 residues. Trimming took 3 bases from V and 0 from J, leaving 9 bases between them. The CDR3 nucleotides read TGTGCCAGTAGTATCTGGCGGTCCTCTGGAAACACCATATATTTT. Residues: CASSIWRSSGNTIYF.

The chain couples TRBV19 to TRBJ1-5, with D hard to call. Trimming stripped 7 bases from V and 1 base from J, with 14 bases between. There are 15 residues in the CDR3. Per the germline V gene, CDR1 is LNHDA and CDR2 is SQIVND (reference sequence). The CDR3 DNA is TGTGCCAGTACCAAAAGCGCCGTAAGCAATCAGCCCCAGCATTTT. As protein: CASTKSAVSNQPQHF.

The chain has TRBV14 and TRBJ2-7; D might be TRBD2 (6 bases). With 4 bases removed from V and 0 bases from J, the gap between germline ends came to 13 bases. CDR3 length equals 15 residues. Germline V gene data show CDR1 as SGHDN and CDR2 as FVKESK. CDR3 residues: CASSRGGTGSYEQYF. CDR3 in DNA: TGTGCCAGCAGCCGAGGTGGGACTGGCTCCTACGAGCAGTACTTC.

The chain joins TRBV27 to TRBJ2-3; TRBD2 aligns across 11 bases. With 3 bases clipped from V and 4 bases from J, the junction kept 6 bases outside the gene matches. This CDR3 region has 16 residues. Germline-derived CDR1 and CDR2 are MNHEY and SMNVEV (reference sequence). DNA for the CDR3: TGTGCCAGCAGTTTCGGGCTAGCGGGAGGTGCAGATACGCAGTATTTT. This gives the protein CASSFGLAGGADTQYF.

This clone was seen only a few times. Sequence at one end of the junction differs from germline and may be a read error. CDR3 coding DNA: TGTGCCACCAGTAGAGACAGCAGTATAACCAGGTCGAACACCGGGGAGCTGTTTTTT. As protein: CATSRDSSITRSNTGELFF. The chain links TRBV15 to TRBJ2-2, with D possibly TRBD1 on 5 matching bases. CDR3 length equals 19 residues. Germline CDR1 LNHNV, CDR2 YYDKDF (reference sequence).

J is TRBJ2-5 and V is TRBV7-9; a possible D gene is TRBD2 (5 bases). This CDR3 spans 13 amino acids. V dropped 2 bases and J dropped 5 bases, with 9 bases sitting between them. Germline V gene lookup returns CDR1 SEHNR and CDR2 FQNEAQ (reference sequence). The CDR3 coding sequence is TGTGCCAGCAGCTTAATTGGGGAGGAGACCCAGTACTTC. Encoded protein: CASSLIGEETQYF.

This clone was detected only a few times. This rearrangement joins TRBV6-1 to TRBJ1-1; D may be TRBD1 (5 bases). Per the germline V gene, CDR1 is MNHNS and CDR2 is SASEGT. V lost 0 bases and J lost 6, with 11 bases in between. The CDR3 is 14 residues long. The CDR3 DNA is TGTGCCAGCAGTGAAGCCGGCCAGGGCCCTGAAGCTTTCTTT. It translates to CASSEAGQGPEAFF.

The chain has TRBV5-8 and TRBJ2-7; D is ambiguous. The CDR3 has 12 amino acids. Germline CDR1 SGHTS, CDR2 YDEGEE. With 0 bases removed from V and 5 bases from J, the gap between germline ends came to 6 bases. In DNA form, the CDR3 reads TGTGCCAGCAGCTTGGCTTTTAACGAGCAGTACTTC. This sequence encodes CASSLAFNEQYF.